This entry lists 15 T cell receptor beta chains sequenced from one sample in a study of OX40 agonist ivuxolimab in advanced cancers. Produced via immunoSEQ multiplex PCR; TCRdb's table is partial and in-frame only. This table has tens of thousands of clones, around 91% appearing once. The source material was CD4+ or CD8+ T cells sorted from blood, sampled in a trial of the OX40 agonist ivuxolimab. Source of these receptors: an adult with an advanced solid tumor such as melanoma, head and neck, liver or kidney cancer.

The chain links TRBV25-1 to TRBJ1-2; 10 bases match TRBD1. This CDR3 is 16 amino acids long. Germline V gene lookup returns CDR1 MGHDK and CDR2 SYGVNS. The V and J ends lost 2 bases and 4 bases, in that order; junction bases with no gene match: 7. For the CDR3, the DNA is TGTGCCAGCAGTGAAATGGCGGGACAGGGGACCTATGGCTACACCTTC. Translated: CASSEMAGQGTYGYTF.

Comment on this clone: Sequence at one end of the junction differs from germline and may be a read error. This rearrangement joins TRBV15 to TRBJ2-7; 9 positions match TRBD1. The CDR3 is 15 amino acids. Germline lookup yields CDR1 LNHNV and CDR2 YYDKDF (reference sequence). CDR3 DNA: TGTGCCGCCAGCAGATCTAGGACAGGGGTGTACGAGCAGTACTTC. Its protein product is CAASRSRTGVYEQYF.

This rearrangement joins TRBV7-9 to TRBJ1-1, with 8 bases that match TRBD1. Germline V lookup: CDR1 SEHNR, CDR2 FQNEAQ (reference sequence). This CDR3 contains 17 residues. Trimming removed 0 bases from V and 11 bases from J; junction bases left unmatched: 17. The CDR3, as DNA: TGTGCCAGCAGCTTAGCGCTAATAGGACAGGGAAGTAGTGAGGCTTTCTTT. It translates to CASSLALIGQGSSEAFF.

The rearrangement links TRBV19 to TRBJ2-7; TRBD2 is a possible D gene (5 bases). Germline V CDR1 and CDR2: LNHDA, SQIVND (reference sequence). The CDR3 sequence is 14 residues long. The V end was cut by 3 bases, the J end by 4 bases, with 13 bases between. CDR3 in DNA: TGTGCCAGTAGTATTTCGGCGGGCGAGTACGAGCAGTACTTC. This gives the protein CASSISAGEYEQYF.

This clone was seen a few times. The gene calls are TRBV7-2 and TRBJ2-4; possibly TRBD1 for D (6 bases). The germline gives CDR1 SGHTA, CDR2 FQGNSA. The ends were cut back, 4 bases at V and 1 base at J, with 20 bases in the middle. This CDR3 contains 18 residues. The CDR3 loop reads CASSSEGGGAPAKNIQYF. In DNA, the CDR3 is TGTGCCAGCAGCTCCGAGGGTGGGGGCGCCCCTGCCAAAAACATTCAGTACTTC.

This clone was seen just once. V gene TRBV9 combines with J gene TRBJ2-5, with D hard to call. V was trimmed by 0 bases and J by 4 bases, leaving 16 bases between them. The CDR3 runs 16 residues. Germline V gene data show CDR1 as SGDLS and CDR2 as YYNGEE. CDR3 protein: CASSVGAAGAGETQYF. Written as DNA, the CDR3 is TGTGCCAGCAGCGTAGGCGCTGCCGGAGCCGGAGAGACCCAGTACTTC.

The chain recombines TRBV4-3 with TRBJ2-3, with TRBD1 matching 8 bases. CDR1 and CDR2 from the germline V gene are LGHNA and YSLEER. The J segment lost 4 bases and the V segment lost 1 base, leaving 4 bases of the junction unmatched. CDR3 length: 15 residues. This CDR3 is CASSQVLDRADTQYF. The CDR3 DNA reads TGCGCCAGCAGCCAAGTTCTGGACAGGGCAGATACGCAGTATTTT.

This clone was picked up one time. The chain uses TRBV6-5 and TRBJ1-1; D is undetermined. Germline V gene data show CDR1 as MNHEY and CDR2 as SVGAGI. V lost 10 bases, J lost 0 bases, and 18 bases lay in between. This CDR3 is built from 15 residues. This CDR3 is CATLPLRGVNTEAFF. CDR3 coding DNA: TGTGCCACGCTCCCTCTACGCGGGGTGAACACTGAAGCTTTCTTT.

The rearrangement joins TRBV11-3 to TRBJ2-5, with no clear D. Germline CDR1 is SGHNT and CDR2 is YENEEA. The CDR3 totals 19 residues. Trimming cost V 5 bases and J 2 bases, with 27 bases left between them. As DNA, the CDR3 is TGTGCCAGCAGCCAGGCCCTAGGATTCCTGGGCAAAAGTCAAGAGACCCAGTACTTC. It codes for CASSQALGFLGKSQETQYF. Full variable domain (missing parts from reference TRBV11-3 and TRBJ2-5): EAGVVQSPRYKIIEKKQPVAFWCNPISGHNTLYWYLQNLGQGPELLIRYENEEAVDDSQLPKDRFSAERLKGVDSTLKIQPAELGDSAVYLCASSQALGFLGKSQETQYFGPGTRLLVL.

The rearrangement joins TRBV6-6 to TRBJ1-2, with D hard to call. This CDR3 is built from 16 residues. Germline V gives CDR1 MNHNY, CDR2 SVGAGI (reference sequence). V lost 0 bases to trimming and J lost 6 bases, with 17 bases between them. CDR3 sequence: CASSYSIYNTPHGYTF. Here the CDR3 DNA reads TGTGCCAGCAGTTACTCGATCTATAACACCCCCCATGGCTACACCTTC.

The CDR3 reads CASSPTGERTGELFF. The CDR3 DNA follows: TGTGCCAGCAGCCCGACAGGGGAACGCACCGGGGAGCTGTTTTTT. The V and J genes are TRBV11-1 and TRBJ2-2, with 8 nucleotides matching TRBD1. CDR1 SGHAT and CDR2 FQDESV come from the germline V gene (reference sequence). The CDR3 contains 15 residues. Trimming cost V 5 bases and J 4 bases; bases outside gene matches: 6.

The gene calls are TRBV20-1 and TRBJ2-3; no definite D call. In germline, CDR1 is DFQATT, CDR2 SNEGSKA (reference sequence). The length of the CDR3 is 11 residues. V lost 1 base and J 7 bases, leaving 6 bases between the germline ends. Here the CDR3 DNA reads TGCAGTGCTAGAGCACAACATACGCAGTATTTT. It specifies CSARAQHTQYF.

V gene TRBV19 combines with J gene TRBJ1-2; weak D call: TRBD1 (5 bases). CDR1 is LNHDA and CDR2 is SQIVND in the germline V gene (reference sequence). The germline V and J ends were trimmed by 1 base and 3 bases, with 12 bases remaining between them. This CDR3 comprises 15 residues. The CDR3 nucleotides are TGTGCCAGTAGTATAGCAATCGACAGTGACTATGGCTACACCTTC. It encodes CASSIAIDSDYGYTF.

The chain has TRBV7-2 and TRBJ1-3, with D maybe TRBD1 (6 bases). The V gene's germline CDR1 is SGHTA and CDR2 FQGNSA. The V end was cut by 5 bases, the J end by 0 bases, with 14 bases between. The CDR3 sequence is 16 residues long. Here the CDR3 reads CASSPDRLFSGNTIYF. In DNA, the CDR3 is TGTGCCAGCAGCCCCGACAGGCTCTTCTCTGGAAACACCATATATTTT.

CDR3 loop: CASSRDRSYEQYF. The DNA of the CDR3 is TGTGCCAGCAGCCGGGACAGATCCTACGAGCAGTACTTC. This chain connects TRBV7-3 to TRBJ2-7, with 7 bases identical to TRBD1. Trimming took 5 bases from V and 1 from J; bases not matched to a gene: 2. Germline loops: CDR1 SGHTA, CDR2 FQGTGA. The CDR3 has 13 residues.